Following are 28 T cell receptor beta chains from one sample sequenced in a study of monozygotic twins with inflammatory bowel disease. For each CDR3 protein, TCRdb gives one entry from its re-call of the 5' RACE reads, without DNA. Its table lists 200,000 to 250,000 distinct CDR3 sequences. Sequencing was carried out using blood. The receptor source for this set is a human donor with ulcerative colitis or Crohn's disease, or a healthy co-twin of an affected twin (not recorded which).

The V gene is TRBV29-1, the J gene TRBJ2-7; as DNA is missing, the TRBD2 call by TCRdb cannot be tested. This CDR3 is built from 14 residues. Germline CDR1 SQVTM, CDR2 ANQGSEA. The CDR3 here is CSVLRWGGSYEQYF.

The chain joins TRBV29-1 to TRBJ2-4; absent DNA, TCRdb's TRBD2 call cannot be checked. CDR3 length: 13 amino acids. Germline assignment: CDR1 SQVTM and CDR2 ANQGSEA. CDR3 residues: CSVKGLAKNIQYF.

The chain employs TRBV30 and TRBJ2-7; absent DNA, TCRdb's TRBD1 call cannot be checked. Per the germline V gene, CDR1 is GTSNPN and CDR2 is SVGIG (reference sequence). There are 14 residues in the CDR3. This CDR3 is CAWSPHIGGFEQYF. Based on the CDR3 plus reference TRBV30 and TRBJ2-7, the full variable domain is SQTIHQWPATLVQPVGSPLSLECTVEGTSNPNLYWYRQAAGRGLQLLFYSVGIGQISSEVPQNLSASRPQDRQFILSSKKLLLSDSGFYLCAWSPHIGGFEQYFGPGTRLTVT.

V usage is TRBV27 and J usage is TRBJ2-2. Germline CDR1 MNHEY, CDR2 SMNVEV (reference sequence). The CDR3 sequence is 13 residues long. The CDR3 here is CASSFQNTGELFF.

The V gene is TRBV27, the J gene TRBJ1-6; TCRdb calls TRBD1, which cannot be checked without DNA. The CDR3 contains 15 residues. CDR1 is MNHEY and CDR2 is SMNVEV in the germline V gene (reference sequence). CDR3 in amino acids: CASSLYRTVNSPLHF.

The chain joins TRBV4-2 to TRBJ1-4. Germline lookup yields CDR1 LGHNA and CDR2 YNFKEQ. This CDR3 is built from 15 residues. CDR3 residues: CASSQGEATNEKLFF.

V usage is TRBV7-2 and J usage is TRBJ2-5; TCRdb names TRBD2, which stays unverified in the absence of DNA. Germline CDR1 is SGHTA and CDR2 is FQGNSA. This CDR3 region has 14 residues. The CDR3 sequence: CASSRAGGQETQYF.

V is TRBV11-3 and J is TRBJ2-1; TCRdb's D call, TRBD2, is unchecked because there is no DNA. Germline CDR1 reads SGHNT; CDR2 reads YENEEA. The CDR3 length is 15 residues. The CDR3 loop is CASSQLAGGHNEQFF.

The chain employs TRBV20-1 and TRBJ2-1; TCRdb returns TRBD1, unconfirmable since there is no DNA. CDR1 and CDR2 (germline): DFQATT, SNEGSKA (reference sequence). CDR3 length: 15 residues. The CDR3 loop is CSALRPLGVSNEQFF.

This chain connects TRBV7-8 to TRBJ2-5; absent DNA, TCRdb's TRBD1 call cannot be checked. Germline CDR1 reads SGHVS; CDR2 reads FQNEAQ. This CDR3 has 14 amino acids. The CDR3 sequence is CASSPRQGWETQYF.

J is TRBJ2-7 and V is TRBV14. Per germline, CDR1 SGHDN and CDR2 FVKESK. The CDR3 has 12 residues. CDR3 residues: CASTQKGYEQYF.

J is TRBJ2-7 and V is TRBV5-4; TCRdb names TRBD2, which stays unverified in the absence of DNA. CDR1 and CDR2 from the germline V gene are SGHNT and YYREEE (reference sequence). The CDR3 loop spans 16 amino acids. CDR3: CASSFRLTSGAYEQYF. The complete variable domain, with remaining parts taken from reference TRBV5-4 and TRBJ2-7, reads ETGVTQSPTHLIKTRGQQVTLRCSSQSGHNTVSWYQQALGQGPQFIFQYYREEENGRGNFPPRFSGLQFPNYSSELNVNALELDDSALYLCASSFRLTSGAYEQYFGPGTRLTVT.

V usage is TRBV5-1 and J usage is TRBJ2-2. The CDR3 covers 15 residues. Germline assignment: CDR1 SGHRS and CDR2 YFSETQ. CDR3 protein: CASSQQFANTGELLF.

The rearrangement joins TRBV9 to TRBJ1-3; TCRdb proposes TRBD1, but this gene call is untestable without DNA. This CDR3 spans 15 amino acids. Germline assignment: CDR1 SGDLS and CDR2 YYNGEE. This CDR3 is CASSVQGGAGNTIYF.

The chain joins TRBV5-6 to TRBJ1-1; TCRdb's D call, TRBD1, is unchecked because there is no DNA. This CDR3 spans 14 amino acids. Germline V gene lookup returns CDR1 SGHDT and CDR2 YYEEEE. CDR3 amino acids: CASSRRQGITEAFF.

CDR3 residues: CASSSTTGGKDTEAFF. The V call is TRBV7-9, the J call TRBJ1-1; the TCRdb D gene call, TRBD1, has no DNA to confirm it. Germline V gives CDR1 SEHNR, CDR2 FQNEAQ (reference sequence). This CDR3 contains 16 residues.

The chain joins TRBV4-3 to TRBJ2-1; the D call from TCRdb, TRBD1, cannot be confirmed without DNA. This CDR3 has 13 amino acids. Per germline, CDR1 LGHNA and CDR2 YSLEER. The CDR3 reads CASSRTAYNEQFF.

The V and J genes are TRBV12-3 or TRBV12-4 and TRBJ2-3; there is no DNA to check the TCRdb D call of TRBD2. There are 16 residues in the CDR3. CDR3 sequence reads: CASSPPGLAGRNTQYF.

J is TRBJ2-3 and V is TRBV11-1; TCRdb selects TRBD2, and the lack of DNA leaves this call unchecked. CDR3 length: 17 residues. From germline, CDR1 is SGHAT and CDR2 FQDESV (reference sequence). The chain's CDR3 is CASSYGTSGTGTDTQYF.

The rearrangement joins TRBV19 to TRBJ1-5; TCRdb selects TRBD1, and the lack of DNA leaves this call unchecked. The CDR3 contains 14 residues. In germline, CDR1 is LNHDA, CDR2 SQIVND (reference sequence). CDR3 residues: CASRGTTGVKPQHF.

The chain's CDR3 is CSVGGLAGGYNEQFF. The V gene is TRBV29-1, the J gene TRBJ2-1; TCRdb designates TRBD2, a call that cannot be tested without DNA. The CDR3 runs to 15 residues. Germline values: CDR1 SQVTM, CDR2 ANQGSEA.

This sequence joins TRBV5-1 and TRBJ1-1; TCRdb names TRBD1, which stays unverified in the absence of DNA. This CDR3 comprises 13 residues. Germline loops: CDR1 SGHRS, CDR2 YFSETQ. Here the CDR3 reads CASNYGGGTEAFF.

V gene TRBV5-6 combines with J gene TRBJ2-7. The CDR3 is 11 amino acids. Germline V gene data show CDR1 as SGHDT and CDR2 as YYEEEE. The CDR3 spells CASSLRDEQYF.

The chain joins TRBV6-5 to TRBJ2-4; TCRdb indicates TRBD2, and absent DNA this call remains unverified. Germline V gene data show CDR1 as MNHEY and CDR2 as SVGAGI. The CDR3 contains 19 residues. The CDR3 sequence: CASSYSGAAHSVGKNMQYF.

The gene calls are TRBV20-1 and TRBJ2-1; TCRdb's D call of TRBD2 is untestable without DNA. The CDR3 has 16 residues. Germline values: CDR1 DFQATT, CDR2 SNEGSKA (reference sequence). CDR3 in amino acids: CSASSLAGGSYNEQFF.

This chain uses TRBV2 with TRBJ2-3; TCRdb indicates TRBD2, and absent DNA this call remains unverified. Looked up from germline, CDR1 is SNHLY and CDR2 is FYNNEI. The CDR3 covers 18 residues. The CDR3 sequence is CASSGVRKRGINTDTQYF.

This sequence joins TRBV7-9 and TRBJ1-6. Germline V CDR1 and CDR2: SEHNR, FQNEAQ (reference sequence). The CDR3 spans 14 residues. The CDR3 here is CASSVGMDHSPLHF. Combining the CDR3 with reference TRBV7-9 and TRBJ1-6 gives the whole variable domain DTGVSQNPRHKITKRGQNVTFRCDPISEHNRLYWYRQTLGQGPEFLTYFQNEAQLEKSRLLSDRFSAERPKGSFSTLEIQRTEQGDSAMYLCASSVGMDHSPLHFGNGTRLTVT.

The chain employs TRBV5-5 and TRBJ2-6. The CDR3 sequence is 17 residues long. Germline CDR1 and CDR2: SGHKS and YYEKEE (reference sequence). Here the CDR3 reads CASSFPAWSSGANVLTF.